What follows are 5 T cell receptor beta chains derived from one specimen sequenced in a study of PD-L1 blockade in urothelial cancer. TCRdb keeps only in-frame clones here, not all; method: immunoSEQ multiplex PCR. The sample holds about 88,000 clones, about 89% seen once. As for time point: pretreatment peripheral blood. The material sequenced was PBMCs, taken around atezolizumab (anti-PD-L1) treatment. These receptors were collected from a woman of 80 years or more with urothelial cancer.

This chain connects TRBV6-1 to TRBJ2-5; TRBD2 matches at 10 bases. The length of the CDR3 is 14 residues. The V segment lost 8 bases and the J segment 5 bases; nucleotides outside the gene matches: 8. CDR1 and CDR2 (germline): MNHNS, SASEGT. Here the CDR3 DNA reads TGTGCCAGCCGAACTAGCGGGGCGTCGGAGACCCAGTACTTC. Translated, it gives CASRTSGASETQYF.

The chain joins TRBV28 to TRBJ2-3; the D gene is possibly TRBD1 (6 bases). Trimming removed 1 base at V and 8 bases at J, with 13 bases between. The CDR3 spans 14 residues. Germline V gene lookup returns CDR1 MDHEN and CDR2 SYDVKM. CDR3: CASSLSRFRGTQYF. The CDR3 DNA sequence: TGTGCCAGCAGTTTATCCCGTTTCAGGGGTACGCAGTATTTT.

V is TRBV29-1 and J is TRBJ2-1; 10 bases agree with TRBD1. The CDR3 runs to 15 residues. V lost 0 bases and J lost 9; bases outside the gene matches: 8. The V gene's germline CDR1 is SQVTM and CDR2 ANQGSEA. The CDR3 loop is CSVEDGGTGVSEQFF. CDR3 bases: TGCAGCGTTGAAGATGGAGGGACAGGGGTTAGTGAGCAGTTCTTC.

The rearrangement joins TRBV19 to TRBJ2-1; no clear D gene. CDR1 is LNHDA, CDR2 SQIVND, per germline (reference sequence). The V gene lost 3 bases and the J gene lost 3 bases, with 18 bases spanning the gap. The CDR3 spans 17 residues. This CDR3 reads CASSIRGGSSFYNEQFF. The CDR3 coding sequence is TGTGCCAGTAGTATTAGAGGCGGAAGCTCCTTCTACAATGAGCAGTTCTTC.

This clone showed up just once. The J gene is TRBJ2-1, the V gene TRBV6-6; D is perhaps TRBD1 (5 bases). CDR1 MNHNY and CDR2 SVGAGI come from the germline V gene (reference sequence). The V gene lost 2 bases and the J gene lost 6 bases, with 5 bases spanning the gap. The CDR3 covers 12 residues. The CDR3 protein is CASSYRGNEQFF. The CDR3 bases are TGTGCCAGCAGTTACAGGGGCAATGAGCAGTTCTTC.